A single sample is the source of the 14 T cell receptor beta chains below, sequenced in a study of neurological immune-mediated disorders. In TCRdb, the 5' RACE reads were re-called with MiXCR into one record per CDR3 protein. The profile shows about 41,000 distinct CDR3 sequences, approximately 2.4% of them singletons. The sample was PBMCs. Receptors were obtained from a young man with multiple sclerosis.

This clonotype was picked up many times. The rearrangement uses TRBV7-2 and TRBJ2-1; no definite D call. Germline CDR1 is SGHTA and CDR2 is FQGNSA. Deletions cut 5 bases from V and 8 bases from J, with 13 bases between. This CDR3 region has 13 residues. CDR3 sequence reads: CASSPGRTDEQFF. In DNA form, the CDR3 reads TGTGCCAGCAGCCCCGGACGGACGGATGAGCAGTTCTTC.

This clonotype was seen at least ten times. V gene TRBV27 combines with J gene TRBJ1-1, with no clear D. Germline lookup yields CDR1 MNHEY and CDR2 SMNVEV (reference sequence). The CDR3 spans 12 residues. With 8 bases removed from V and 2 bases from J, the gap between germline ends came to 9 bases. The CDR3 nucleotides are TGTGCCAGCGGGCGGATAAACACTGAAGCTTTCTTT. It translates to CASGRINTEAFF.

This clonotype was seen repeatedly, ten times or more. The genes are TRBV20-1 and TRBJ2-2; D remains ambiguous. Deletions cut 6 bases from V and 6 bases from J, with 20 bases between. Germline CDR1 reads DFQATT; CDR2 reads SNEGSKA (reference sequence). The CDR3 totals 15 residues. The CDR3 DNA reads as TGCAGTGCACCGGCCGCCGCAGCGTCCTCCGGGGAGCTGTTTTTT. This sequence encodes CSAPAAAASSGELFF.

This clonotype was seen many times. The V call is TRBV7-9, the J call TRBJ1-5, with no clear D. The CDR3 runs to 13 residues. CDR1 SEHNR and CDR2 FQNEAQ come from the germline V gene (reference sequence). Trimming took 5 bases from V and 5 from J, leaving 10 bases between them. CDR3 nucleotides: TGTGCCAGCAGCGGCGGGAGCTATCAGCCCCAGCATTTT. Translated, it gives CASSGGSYQPQHF.

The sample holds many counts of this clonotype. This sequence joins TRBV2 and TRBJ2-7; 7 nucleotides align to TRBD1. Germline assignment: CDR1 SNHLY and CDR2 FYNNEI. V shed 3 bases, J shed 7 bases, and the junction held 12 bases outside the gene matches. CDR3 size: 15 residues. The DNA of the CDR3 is TGTGCCAGCAGTGACCCCGCTGCCAGGGGGTGGGAGCAGTACTTC. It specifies CASSDPAARGWEQYF.

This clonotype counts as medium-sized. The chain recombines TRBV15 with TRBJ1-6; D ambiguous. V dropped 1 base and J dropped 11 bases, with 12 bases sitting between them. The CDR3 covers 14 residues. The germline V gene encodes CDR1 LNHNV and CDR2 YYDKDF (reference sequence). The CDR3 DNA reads TGTGCCACCAGCAGAGGCCCGCTCTCCCCACCCCTCCACTTT. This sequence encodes CATSRGPLSPPLHF.

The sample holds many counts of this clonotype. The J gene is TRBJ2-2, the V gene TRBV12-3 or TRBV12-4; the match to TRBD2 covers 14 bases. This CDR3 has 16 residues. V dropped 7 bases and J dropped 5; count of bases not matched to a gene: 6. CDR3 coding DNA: TGTGCCAGCATTCTCGGACTAGCGGGAGGTACCGGGGAGCTGTTTTTT. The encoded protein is CASILGLAGGTGELFF.

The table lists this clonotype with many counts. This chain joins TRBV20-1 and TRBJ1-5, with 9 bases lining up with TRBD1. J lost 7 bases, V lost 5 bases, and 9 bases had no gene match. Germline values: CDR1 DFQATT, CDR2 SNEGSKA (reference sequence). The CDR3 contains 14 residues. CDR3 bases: TGCAGTGCTGTTACAGGGGGCGACGGGCAGCCCCAGCATTTT. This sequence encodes CSAVTGGDGQPQHF.

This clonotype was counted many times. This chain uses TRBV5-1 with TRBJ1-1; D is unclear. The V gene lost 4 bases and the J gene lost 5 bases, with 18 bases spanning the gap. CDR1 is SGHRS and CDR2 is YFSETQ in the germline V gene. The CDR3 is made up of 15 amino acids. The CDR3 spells CASSPGPGGETEAFF. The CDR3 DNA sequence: TGCGCCAGCAGCCCGGGCCCAGGCGGGGAGACTGAAGCTTTCTTT.

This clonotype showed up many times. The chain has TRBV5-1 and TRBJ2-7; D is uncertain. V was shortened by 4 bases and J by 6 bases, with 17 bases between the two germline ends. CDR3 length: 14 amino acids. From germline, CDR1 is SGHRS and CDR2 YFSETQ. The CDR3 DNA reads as TGCGCCAGCAGCGACCCTATTACACCCCCCGAGCAGTACTTC. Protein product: CASSDPITPPEQYF.

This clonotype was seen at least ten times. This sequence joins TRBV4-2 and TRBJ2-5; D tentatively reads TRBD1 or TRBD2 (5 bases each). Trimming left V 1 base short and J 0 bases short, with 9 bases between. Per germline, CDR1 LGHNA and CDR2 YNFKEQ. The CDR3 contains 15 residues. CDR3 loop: CASSQVPGHQETQYF. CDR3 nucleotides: TGTGCCAGCAGCCAAGTCCCGGGGCACCAAGAGACCCAGTACTTC.

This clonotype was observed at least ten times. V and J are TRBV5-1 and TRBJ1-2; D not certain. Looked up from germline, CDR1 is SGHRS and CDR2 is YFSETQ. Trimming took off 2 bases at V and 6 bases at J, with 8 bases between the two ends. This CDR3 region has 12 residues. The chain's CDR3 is CASSFSTDGYTF. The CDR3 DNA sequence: TGCGCCAGCAGCTTTTCAACGGATGGCTACACCTTC.

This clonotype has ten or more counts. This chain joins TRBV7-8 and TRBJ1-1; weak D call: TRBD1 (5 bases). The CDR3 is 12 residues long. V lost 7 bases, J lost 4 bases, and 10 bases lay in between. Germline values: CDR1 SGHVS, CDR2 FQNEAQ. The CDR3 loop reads CASNLGGTEAFF. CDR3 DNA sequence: TGTGCCAGCAACTTGGGGGGCACTGAAGCTTTCTTT.

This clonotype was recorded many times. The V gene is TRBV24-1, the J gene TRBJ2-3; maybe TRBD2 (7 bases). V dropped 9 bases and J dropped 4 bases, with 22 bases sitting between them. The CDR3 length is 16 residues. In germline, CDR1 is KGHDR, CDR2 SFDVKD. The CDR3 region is CATGPGGGLKSDTQYF. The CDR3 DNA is TGTGCCACCGGCCCGGGCGGGGGCCTGAAGTCAGATACGCAGTATTTT.